Below, one T cell receptor (beta chain) is given with its context. Its specificity is not known. The sample belongs to a study of cytomegalovirus exposure and HLA in healthy donors. Whole-study findings and limits: First-cohort TCR clusters were later found to tend to co-occur in the 130 or so validation repertoires. Altogether, 150 to 200 TCR beta chains were recorded as cytomegalovirus-associated.

Measured with immunoSEQ multiplex PCR; TCRdb has only the in-frame clones, and not every one. The sample consists of tens of thousands of clones, 95% to 98% of them appearing once. V lost 5 bases and J lost 1, with 11 bases in between. Germline-derived CDR1 and CDR2 are MNHNS and SASEGT. CDR3 length equals 14 residues. This clonotype was sampled from a woman aged 18-29 years in good health and CMV-seropositive. The material sequenced was PBMCs. This chain uses TRBV6-1 with TRBJ2-5, with D maybe TRBD2 (6 bases). Here the CDR3 reads CASSMGGVQETQYF. The CDR3 coding sequence is TGTGCCAGCAGTATGGGGGGAGTCCAAGAGACCCAGTACTTC.